The entry that follows covers one T cell receptor beta chain sequence. As yet, its antigen is unknown. If patients had autoimmune disease history or systemic immunosuppression, they were excluded. The entry originates in a study of OX40 agonist ivuxolimab in advanced cancers. Trimming left V 7 bases short and J 5 bases short, with 17 bases between. The V gene's germline CDR1 is MNHNY and CDR2 SVGAGI (reference sequence). The CDR3 length is 14 residues. Produced via immunoSEQ multiplex PCR; TCRdb's table is partial and in-frame only. The repertoire holds about 48,000 clones, roughly 81% seen once, with more than 5.5% in the top ten. Study findings and constraints: Mean expanded clone counts were higher in CD8+ than CD4+ T cells.

This clonotype was obtained from an adult with an advanced solid tumor such as melanoma, head and neck, liver or kidney cancer. The sample here was CD4+ or CD8+ T cells sorted from blood, taken in a trial of the OX40 agonist ivuxolimab. The chain couples TRBV6-6 to TRBJ1-2; D perhaps matches TRBD1 (6 bases). The CDR3 DNA follows: TGTGCCAGCAACACAGGGTCTCAACTATATGGCTACACCTTC. It encodes CASNTGSQLYGYTF.